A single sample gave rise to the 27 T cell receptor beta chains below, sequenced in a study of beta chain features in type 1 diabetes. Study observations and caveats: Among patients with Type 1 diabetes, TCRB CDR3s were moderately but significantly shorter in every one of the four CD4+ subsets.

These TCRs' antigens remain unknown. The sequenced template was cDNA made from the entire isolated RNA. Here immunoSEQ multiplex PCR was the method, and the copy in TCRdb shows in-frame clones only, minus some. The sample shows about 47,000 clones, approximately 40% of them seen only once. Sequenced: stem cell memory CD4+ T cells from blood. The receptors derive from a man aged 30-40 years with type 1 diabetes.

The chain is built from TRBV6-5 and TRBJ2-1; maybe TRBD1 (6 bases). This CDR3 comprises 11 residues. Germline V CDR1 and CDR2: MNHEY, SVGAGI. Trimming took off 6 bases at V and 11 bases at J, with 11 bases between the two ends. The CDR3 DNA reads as TGTGCCAGCAGCACCGGGACAAAGCAGTTCTTC. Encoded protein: CASSTGTKQFF.

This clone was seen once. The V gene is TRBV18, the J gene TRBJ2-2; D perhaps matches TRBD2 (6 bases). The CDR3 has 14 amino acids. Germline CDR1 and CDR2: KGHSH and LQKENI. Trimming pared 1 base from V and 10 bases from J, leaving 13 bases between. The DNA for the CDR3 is TGTGCCAGCTCACCACGTCGGGAGTCTCCGGAGCTGTTTTTT. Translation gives CASSPRRESPELFF.

The CDR3 nucleotides read TGTGCCAGCAGCGTATCAGGGACAATCGGACTAGCGGACTACAATGAGCAGTTCTTC. This encodes CASSVSGTIGLADYNEQFF. The chain combines TRBV9 with TRBJ2-1, with TRBD2 matching over 10 bases. CDR1 and CDR2 from the germline V gene are SGDLS and YYNGEE. The V and J ends lost 1 base and 3 bases, in that order; junction bases with no gene match: 13. This CDR3 region has 19 residues.

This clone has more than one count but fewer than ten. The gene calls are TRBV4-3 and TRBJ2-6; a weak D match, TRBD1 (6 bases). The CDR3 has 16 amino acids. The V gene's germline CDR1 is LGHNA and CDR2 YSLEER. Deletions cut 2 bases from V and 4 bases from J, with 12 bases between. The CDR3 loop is CASSQQTGAGANVLTF. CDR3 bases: TGCGCCAGCAGCCAACAGACAGGTGCCGGGGCCAACGTCCTGACTTTC.

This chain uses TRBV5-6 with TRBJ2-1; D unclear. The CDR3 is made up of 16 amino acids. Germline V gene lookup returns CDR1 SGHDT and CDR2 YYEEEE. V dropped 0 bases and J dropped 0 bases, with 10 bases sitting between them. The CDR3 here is CASSLDLWSSYNEQFF. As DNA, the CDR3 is TGTGCCAGCAGCTTGGATTTGTGGAGCTCCTACAATGAGCAGTTCTTC.

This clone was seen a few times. The CDR3 DNA reads as TGTGCCAGCAGCTTAGTAAAGCGCCCCCGACACGAGCAGTACTTC. Translating it yields CASSLVKRPRHEQYF. The chain couples TRBV7-6 to TRBJ2-7; D unresolved. This CDR3 is built from 15 residues. V lost 1 base to trimming and J lost 5 bases, with 15 bases between them. Germline V gene sequence: CDR1 SGHVS, CDR2 FNYEAQ.

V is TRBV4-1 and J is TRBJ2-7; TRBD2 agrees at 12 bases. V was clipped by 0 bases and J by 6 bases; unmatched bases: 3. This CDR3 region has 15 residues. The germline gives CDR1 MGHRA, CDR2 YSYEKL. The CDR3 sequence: CASSQETSGRGEQYF. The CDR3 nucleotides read TGCGCCAGCAGCCAAGAGACTAGCGGGAGAGGCGAGCAGTACTTC.

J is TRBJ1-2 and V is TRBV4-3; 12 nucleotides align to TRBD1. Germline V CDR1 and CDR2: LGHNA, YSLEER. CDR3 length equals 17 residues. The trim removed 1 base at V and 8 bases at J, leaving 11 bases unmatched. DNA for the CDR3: TGCGCCAGCAGCCAAGTCAACCCCGGGACAGGGGGCCTCGGCTACACCTTC. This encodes CASSQVNPGTGGLGYTF.

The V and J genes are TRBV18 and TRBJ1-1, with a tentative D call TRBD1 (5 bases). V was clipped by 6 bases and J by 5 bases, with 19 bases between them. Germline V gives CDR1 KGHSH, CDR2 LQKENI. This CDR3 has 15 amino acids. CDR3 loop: CASSRSTGPGTEAFF. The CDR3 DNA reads TGTGCCAGCTCGCGCTCAACAGGACCAGGAACTGAAGCTTTCTTT.

The CDR3 DNA reads TGTGCCAGCTCACCCCTCCTGCAAGAGACCCAGTACTTC. Encoded protein: CASSPLLQETQYF. The J gene is TRBJ2-5, the V gene TRBV18; no reliable D call. The CDR3 has 13 residues. The germline CDR1 and CDR2 sequences are KGHSH and LQKENI. V lost 3 bases, J lost 2 bases, and 7 bases lay in between.

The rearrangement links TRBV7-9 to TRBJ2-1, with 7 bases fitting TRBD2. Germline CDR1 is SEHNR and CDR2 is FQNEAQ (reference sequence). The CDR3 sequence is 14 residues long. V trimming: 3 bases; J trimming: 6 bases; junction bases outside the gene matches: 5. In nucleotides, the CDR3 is TGTGCCAGCAGCTTTAGCGGGCTAACCAATGAGCAGTTCTTC. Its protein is CASSFSGLTNEQFF. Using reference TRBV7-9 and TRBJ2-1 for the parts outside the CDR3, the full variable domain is DTGVSQNPRHKITKRGQNVTFRCDPISEHNRLYWYRQTLGQGPEFLTYFQNEAQLEKSRLLSDRFSAERPKGSFSTLEIQRTEQGDSAMYLCASSFSGLTNEQFFGPGTRLTVL.

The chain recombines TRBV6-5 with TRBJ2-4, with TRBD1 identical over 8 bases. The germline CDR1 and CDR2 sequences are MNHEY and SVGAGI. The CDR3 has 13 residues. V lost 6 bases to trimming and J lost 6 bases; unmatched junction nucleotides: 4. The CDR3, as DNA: TGTGCCAGCAGACGGACAGGGCTAAACATTCAGTACTTC. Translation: CASRRTGLNIQYF.

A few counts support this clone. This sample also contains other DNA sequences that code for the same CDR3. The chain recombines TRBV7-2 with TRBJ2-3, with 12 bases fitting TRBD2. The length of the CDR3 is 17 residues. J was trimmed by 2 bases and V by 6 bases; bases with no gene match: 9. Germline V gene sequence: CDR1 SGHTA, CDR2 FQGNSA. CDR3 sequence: CASSRRRTSGATDTQYF. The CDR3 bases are TGTGCCAGCAGTCGGAGGAGGACTAGCGGGGCCACAGATACGCAGTATTTT.

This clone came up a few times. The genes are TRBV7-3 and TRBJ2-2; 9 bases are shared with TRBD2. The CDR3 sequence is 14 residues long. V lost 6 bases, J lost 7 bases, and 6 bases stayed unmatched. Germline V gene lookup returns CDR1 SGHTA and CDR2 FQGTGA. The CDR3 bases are TGTGCCAGCAGTCCGGGACTAGCAATCGGGGAGCTGTTTTTT. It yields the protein CASSPGLAIGELFF.

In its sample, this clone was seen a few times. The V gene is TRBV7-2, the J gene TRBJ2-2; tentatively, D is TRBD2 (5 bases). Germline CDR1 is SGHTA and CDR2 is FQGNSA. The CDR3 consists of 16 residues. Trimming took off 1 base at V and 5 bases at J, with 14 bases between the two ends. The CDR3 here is CASSLVLELVTGELFF. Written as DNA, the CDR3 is TGTGCCAGCAGCTTAGTTTTGGAACTAGTAACCGGGGAGCTGTTTTTT.

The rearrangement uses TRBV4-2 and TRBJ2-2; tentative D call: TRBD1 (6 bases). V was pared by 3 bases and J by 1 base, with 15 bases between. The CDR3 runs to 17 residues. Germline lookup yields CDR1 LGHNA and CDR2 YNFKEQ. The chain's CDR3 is CASSQIIQGLNTGELFF. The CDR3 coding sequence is TGTGCCAGCAGCCAGATAATACAGGGATTGAACACCGGGGAGCTGTTTTTT.

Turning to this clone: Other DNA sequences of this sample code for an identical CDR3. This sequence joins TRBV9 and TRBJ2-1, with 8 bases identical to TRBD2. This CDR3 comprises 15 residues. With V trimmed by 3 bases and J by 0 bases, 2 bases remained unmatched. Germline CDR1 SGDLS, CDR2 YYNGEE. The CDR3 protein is CASSAGLASYNEQFF. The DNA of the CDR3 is TGTGCCAGCAGCGCTGGACTAGCCTCCTACAATGAGCAGTTCTTC.

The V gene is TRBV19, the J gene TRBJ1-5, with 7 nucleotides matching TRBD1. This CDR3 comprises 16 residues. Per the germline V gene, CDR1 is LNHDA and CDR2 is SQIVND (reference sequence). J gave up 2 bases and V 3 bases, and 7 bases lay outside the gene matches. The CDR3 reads CASSIISDRGNQPQHF. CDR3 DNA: TGTGCCAGTAGTATTATCTCCGACAGGGGCAATCAGCCCCAGCATTTT.

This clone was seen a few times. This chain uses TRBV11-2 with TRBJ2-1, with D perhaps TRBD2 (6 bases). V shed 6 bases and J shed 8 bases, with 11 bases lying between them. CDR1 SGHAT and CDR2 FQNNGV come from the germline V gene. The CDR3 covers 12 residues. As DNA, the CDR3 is TGTGCCAGCAGTCAGAGACTAGATGAGCAGTTCTTC. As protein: CASSQRLDEQFF.

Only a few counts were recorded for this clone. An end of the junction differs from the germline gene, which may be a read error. The CDR3 loop is CASSLGQGGTEAFF. DNA of the CDR3: TGCGCCAGCAGTTTGGGACAGGGCGGGACTGAAGCTTTCTTT. The rearrangement links TRBV5-1 to TRBJ1-1, with 9 bases matching TRBD1. Germline loops: CDR1 SGHRS, CDR2 YFSETQ. The CDR3 extends over 14 amino acids.

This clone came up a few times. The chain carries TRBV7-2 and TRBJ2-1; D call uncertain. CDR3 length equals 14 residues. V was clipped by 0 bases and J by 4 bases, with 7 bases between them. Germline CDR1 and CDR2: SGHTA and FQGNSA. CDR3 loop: CASSLAGSYNEQFF. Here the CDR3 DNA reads TGTGCCAGCAGCTTAGCTGGCTCGTACAATGAGCAGTTCTTC.

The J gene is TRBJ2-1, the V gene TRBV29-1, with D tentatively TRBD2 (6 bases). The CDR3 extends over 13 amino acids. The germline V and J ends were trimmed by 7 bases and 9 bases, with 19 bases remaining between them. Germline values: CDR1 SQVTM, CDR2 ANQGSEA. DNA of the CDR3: TGCAGCGCGGGGGTAGGGGTATCTACTGAGCAGTTCTTC. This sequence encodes CSAGVGVSTEQFF.

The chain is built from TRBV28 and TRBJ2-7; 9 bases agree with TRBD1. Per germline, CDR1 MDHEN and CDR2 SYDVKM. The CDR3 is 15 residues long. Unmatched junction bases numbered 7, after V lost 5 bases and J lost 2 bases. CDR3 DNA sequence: TGTGCCAGCAGTCCCCCGGGACAGGGACCCTACGAGCAGTACTTC. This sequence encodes CASSPPGQGPYEQYF.

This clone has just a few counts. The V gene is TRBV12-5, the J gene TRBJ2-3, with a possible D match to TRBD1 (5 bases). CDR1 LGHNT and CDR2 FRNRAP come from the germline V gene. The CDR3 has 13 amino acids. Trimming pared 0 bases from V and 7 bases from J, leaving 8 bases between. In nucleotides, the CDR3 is TGTGCTAGTGGTTTGGTAGGGGCCAATACGCAGTATTTT. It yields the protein CASGLVGANTQYF.

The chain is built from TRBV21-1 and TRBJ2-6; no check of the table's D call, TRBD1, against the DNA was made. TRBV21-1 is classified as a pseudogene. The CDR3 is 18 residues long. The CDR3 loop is CASSRRGDGYSGANVLTF. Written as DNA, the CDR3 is TGTGCCAGCAGCCGCAGGGGGGACGGATACTCTGGGGCCAACGTCCTGACTTTC.

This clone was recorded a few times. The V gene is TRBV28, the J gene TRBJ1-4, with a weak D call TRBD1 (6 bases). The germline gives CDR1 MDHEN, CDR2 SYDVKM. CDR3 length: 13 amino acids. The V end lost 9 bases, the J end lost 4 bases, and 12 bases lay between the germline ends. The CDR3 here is CASGQLVNEKLFF. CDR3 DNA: TGTGCCAGTGGACAGTTGGTTAATGAAAAACTGTTTTTT.

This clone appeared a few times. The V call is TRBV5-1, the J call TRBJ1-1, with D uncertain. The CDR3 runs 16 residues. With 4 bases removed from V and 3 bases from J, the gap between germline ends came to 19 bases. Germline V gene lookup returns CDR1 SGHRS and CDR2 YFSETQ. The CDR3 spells CASSEYQHTADTEAFF. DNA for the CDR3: TGCGCCAGCAGCGAATACCAACACACAGCAGACACTGAAGCTTTCTTT.